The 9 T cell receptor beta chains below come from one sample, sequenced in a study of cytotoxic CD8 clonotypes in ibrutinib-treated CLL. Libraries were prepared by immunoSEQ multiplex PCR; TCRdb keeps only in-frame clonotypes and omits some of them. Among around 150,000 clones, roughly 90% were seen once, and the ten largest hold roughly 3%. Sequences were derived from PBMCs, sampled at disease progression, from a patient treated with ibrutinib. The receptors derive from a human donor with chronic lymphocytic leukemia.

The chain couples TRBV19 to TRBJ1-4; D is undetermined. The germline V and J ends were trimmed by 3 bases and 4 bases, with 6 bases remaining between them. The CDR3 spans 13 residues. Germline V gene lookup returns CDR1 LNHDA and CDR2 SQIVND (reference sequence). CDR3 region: CASSMEGNEKLFF. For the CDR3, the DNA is TGTGCCAGTAGTATGGAAGGTAATGAAAAACTGTTTTTT.

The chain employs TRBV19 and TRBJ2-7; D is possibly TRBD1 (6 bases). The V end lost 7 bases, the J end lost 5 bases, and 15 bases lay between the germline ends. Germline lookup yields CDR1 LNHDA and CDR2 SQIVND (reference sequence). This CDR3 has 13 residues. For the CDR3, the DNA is TGTGCCAGTACCTCCATGGGGGCGGACGAGCAGTACTTC. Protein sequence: CASTSMGADEQYF.

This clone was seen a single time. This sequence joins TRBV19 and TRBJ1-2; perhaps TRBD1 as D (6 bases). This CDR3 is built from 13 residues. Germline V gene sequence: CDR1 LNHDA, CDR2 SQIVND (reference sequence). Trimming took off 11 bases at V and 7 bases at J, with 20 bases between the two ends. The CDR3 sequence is CAASPGHLFGYTF. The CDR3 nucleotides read TGTGCCGCATCCCCGGGACACCTCTTTGGCTACACCTTC.

The CDR3 nucleotides are TGTGCCAGCAGTTATCCAGGGGCGCTGGGCGGAAACACCATATATTTT. The encoded protein is CASSYPGALGGNTIYF. This rearrangement joins TRBV28 to TRBJ1-3; perhaps TRBD1 as D (6 bases). Germline V CDR1 and CDR2: MDHEN, SYDVKM. The CDR3 is made up of 16 amino acids. Between the trimmed V and J ends, which lost 4 bases and 4 bases, there was a span of 17 bases.

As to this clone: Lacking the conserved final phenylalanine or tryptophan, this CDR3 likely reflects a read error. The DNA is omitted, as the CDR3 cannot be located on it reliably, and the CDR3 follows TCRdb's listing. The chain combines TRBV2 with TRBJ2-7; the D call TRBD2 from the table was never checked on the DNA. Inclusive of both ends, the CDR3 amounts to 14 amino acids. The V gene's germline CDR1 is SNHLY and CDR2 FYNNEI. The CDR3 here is CASREQAGGRFRFL.

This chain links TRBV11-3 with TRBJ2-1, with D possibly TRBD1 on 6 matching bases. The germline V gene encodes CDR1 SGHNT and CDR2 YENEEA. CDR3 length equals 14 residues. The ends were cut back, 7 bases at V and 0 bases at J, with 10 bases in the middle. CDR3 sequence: CASTSQGSYNEQFF. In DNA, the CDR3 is TGTGCCAGCACCTCACAGGGCTCCTACAATGAGCAGTTCTTC.

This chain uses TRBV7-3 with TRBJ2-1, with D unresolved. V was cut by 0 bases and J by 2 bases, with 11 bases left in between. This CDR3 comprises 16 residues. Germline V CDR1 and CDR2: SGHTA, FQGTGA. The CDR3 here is CASSLTRGQPYNEQFF. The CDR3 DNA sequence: TGTGCCAGCAGCTTAACGCGAGGCCAGCCCTACAATGAGCAGTTCTTC.

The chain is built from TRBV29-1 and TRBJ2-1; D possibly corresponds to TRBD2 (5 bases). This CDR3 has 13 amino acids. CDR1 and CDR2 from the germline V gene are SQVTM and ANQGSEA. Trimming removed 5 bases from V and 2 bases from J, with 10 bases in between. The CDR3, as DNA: TGCAGCGTTCAAGCGGATACCTACAATGAGCAGTTCTTC. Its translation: CSVQADTYNEQFF.

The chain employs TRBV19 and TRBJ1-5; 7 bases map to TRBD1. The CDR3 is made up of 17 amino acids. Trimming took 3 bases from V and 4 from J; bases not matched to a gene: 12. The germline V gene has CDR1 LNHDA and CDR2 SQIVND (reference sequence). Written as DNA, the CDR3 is TGTGCCAGTAGTATGGGATGGGCAGGGGGACCTAATCAGCCCCAGCATTTT. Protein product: CASSMGWAGGPNQPQHF.